Described below is a single T cell receptor beta chain sequence and its context. No antigen is known for it. This PCR relied on a set of 60 Vbeta primers and 13 Jbeta primers. Generated by immunoSEQ multiplex PCR, the TCRdb table keeps only in-frame clones and is missing some. Of 85,000 to 110,000 clones listed, around 60% were seen once; the top ten hold around 3.5%. The data are from a study of cytomegalovirus exposure and HLA in healthy donors. Study conclusions and caveats: Later, TCR association rates were found to vary by HLA locus, highest for DRB1 and lowest for HLA-C. Sequencing artifact likely explains a cluster of highly shared sequence variants. V- and J-gene trimming of TCR beta was linked (in a later analysis) to a missense DCLRE1C variant.

The CDR3 spans 14 residues. Germline CDR1 and CDR2: SEHNR and FQNEAQ (reference sequence). Donors were ostensibly healthy at sampling, although undocumented immune exposures were probable. The sequencing input was PBMCs. The chain links TRBV7-9 to TRBJ2-5; a possible D gene is TRBD1 (6 bases). The J call is doubtful: the DNA matches TRBJ2-7 better. This receptor was identified in a woman between 50 and 59 years old in good health and CMV-seronegative. DNA for the CDR3: TGTGCCAGCAGCGATGACAGGTTCCCCTACGAGCAGTACTTC. This sequence encodes CASSDDRFPYEQYF.